Listed here are 30 T cell receptor beta chains from one sample, sequenced in a study of CD8 T cells in ankylosing spondylitis. Study-wide results and limits: Seemingly characteristic of ankylosing spondylitis blood was a TCR beta motif consisting of about 8 highly homologous variants.

One entry per CDR3 protein, called by TCRdb with MiXCR from the 5' RACE reads. The sample contains over 600,000 distinct CDR3 sequences, around 17% of which appear only once. Their cognate antigens are unknown. The sequencing input was blood, either unsorted or a sorted T cell fraction (not recorded which). The receptors derive from a male donor with ankylosing spondylitis.

This clonotype came up a few times. The rearrangement links TRBV29-1 to TRBJ2-7; the D gene is possibly TRBD2 (5 bases). The V gene's germline CDR1 is SQVTM and CDR2 ANQGSEA. The CDR3 loop spans 14 amino acids. Trimming left V 4 bases short and J 0 bases short, with 13 bases between. DNA for the CDR3: TGCAGCGTTGTGGTTCTGGGGAGCTCCTACGAGCAGTACTTC. It codes for CSVVVLGSSYEQYF.

CDR3 nucleotide sequence: TGCGCCAGCAGCCAAGCGGGTGGCAGCATCTACGAGCAGTACTTC. This translates into CASSQAGGSIYEQYF. This sequence joins TRBV4-3 and TRBJ2-7; D is unclear. V lost 1 base and J 3 bases, leaving 13 bases between the germline ends. Germline CDR1 and CDR2: LGHNA and YSLEER. The CDR3 loop spans 15 amino acids.

This clonotype was found a few times. The V and J genes are TRBV5-5 and TRBJ2-7; D is ambiguous. This CDR3 region has 15 residues. Germline V lookup: CDR1 SGHKS, CDR2 YYEKEE (reference sequence). Trimming shortened V by 1 base and J by 5 bases, and 16 bases separated the two germline ends. In nucleotides, the CDR3 is TGTGCCAGCAGCTTGTGGCAGGCCCTTCGGGACGAGCAGTACTTC. Translation gives CASSLWQALRDEQYF.

The gene calls are TRBV12-3 or TRBV12-4 and TRBJ2-5; 10 positions agree with TRBD1. This CDR3 is 14 amino acids long. The J segment lost 4 bases and the V segment lost 6 bases, leaving 5 bases of the junction unmatched. This chain's CDR3 is CASSRTGGTETQYF. DNA of the CDR3: TGTGCCAGCAGCCGGACAGGGGGAACAGAGACCCAGTACTTC.

There are a few counts of this clonotype. A read error may be the cause here, since a much bigger clone is one base away. This sequence joins TRBV27 and TRBJ2-2, with 7 bases matching TRBD1. The CDR3 is made up of 13 amino acids. CDR1 MNHEY and CDR2 SMNVEV come from the germline V gene (reference sequence). The V and J ends lost 6 bases and 4 bases, in that order; junction bases with no gene match: 2. The DNA of the CDR3 is TGTGCCAGCAGACCAGGGGGCACCGGGGAGCTGTTTTTT. This sequence encodes CASRPGGTGELFF.

Only a few counts were recorded for this clonotype. This chain joins TRBV5-6 and TRBJ2-2; 8 bases line up with TRBD2. This CDR3 contains 16 residues. V trimming: 5 bases; J trimming: 2 bases; junction bases outside the gene matches: 8. The germline CDR1 and CDR2 sequences are SGHDT and YYEEEE. CDR3 DNA sequence: TGTGCCAGCAGGGGTACTAGCGGACAAAACACCGGGGAGCTGTTTTTT. Its translation is CASRGTSGQNTGELFF. Based on the CDR3 plus reference TRBV5-6 and TRBJ2-2, the full variable domain is DAGVTQSPTHLIKTRGQQVTLRCSPKSGHDTVSWYQQALGQGPQFIFQYYEEEERQRGNFPDRFSGHQFPNYSSELNVNALLLGDSALYLCASRGTSGQNTGELFFGEGSRLTVL.

The chain employs TRBV3-1 and TRBJ1-1; D not resolved. Germline V gene data show CDR1 as LGHDT and CDR2 as YNNKEL (reference sequence). Trimming cost V 2 bases and J 7 bases, with 8 bases left between them. CDR3 size: 12 residues. In nucleotides, the CDR3 is TGTGCCAGCAGCCAAAAAACCGGTGAAGCTTTCTTT. Amino acid sequence: CASSQKTGEAFF.

This chain links TRBV28 with TRBJ2-7; no reliable D call. Germline CDR1 is MDHEN and CDR2 is SYDVKM. The germline V and J ends were trimmed by 6 bases and 4 bases, with 10 bases remaining between them. This CDR3 is 12 amino acids long. The CDR3 loop is CASSEDMYEQYF. The CDR3 coding sequence is TGTGCCAGCAGCGAAGACATGTACGAGCAGTACTTC.

The gene calls are TRBV4-1 and TRBJ1-2, with 7 bases lining up with TRBD1. The V gene's germline CDR1 is MGHRA and CDR2 YSYEKL. The CDR3 length is 17 residues. The V gene end was trimmed by 0 bases and the J gene end by 4 bases; junction bases not matched to a gene: 11. The CDR3 nucleotides are TGCGCCAGCAGCCAAGAGGGGACAGCGTCGACGGGCTATGGCTACACCTTC. Translating it yields CASSQEGTASTGYGYTF.

The rearrangement uses TRBV20-1 and TRBJ1-2; no definite D call. Germline lookup yields CDR1 DFQATT and CDR2 SNEGSKA (reference sequence). The V gene lost 3 bases and the J gene lost 4 bases, with 15 bases spanning the gap. CDR3 length: 14 residues. The CDR3 sequence is CSARKAGSIYGYTF. The CDR3 region has the DNA TGCAGTGCTAGGAAAGCCGGGTCCATCTATGGCTACACCTTC.

This rearrangement joins TRBV20-1 to TRBJ2-7, with D tentatively TRBD1 (7 bases). The CDR3 sequence is 12 residues long. Trimming took off 7 bases at V and 6 bases at J, with 16 bases between the two ends. Per germline, CDR1 DFQATT and CDR2 SNEGSKA (reference sequence). The CDR3 DNA is TGCAGTGGATCCCGTCAGGGGGGCGAGCAGTACTTC. Amino acid sequence: CSGSRQGGEQYF.

This clonotype was observed a few times. This chain links TRBV11-2 with TRBJ1-4; D unresolved. V shed 0 bases and J shed 0 bases, with 5 bases lying between them. Germline CDR1 SGHAT, CDR2 FQNNGV. The CDR3 covers 15 residues. DNA for the CDR3: TGTGCCAGCAGCTTAGATCTATCAACTAATGAAAAACTGTTTTTT. It translates to CASSLDLSTNEKLFF.

V usage is TRBV14 and J usage is TRBJ2-7; D is perhaps TRBD2 (5 bases). This CDR3 contains 16 residues. Germline CDR1 is SGHDN and CDR2 is FVKESK. V lost 1 base to trimming and J lost 6 bases, with 19 bases between them. The CDR3 nucleotides are TGTGCCAGCAGCCAAGGAAGGGTCGGGATCTCAACCGAGCAGTACTTC. Protein: CASSQGRVGISTEQYF.

V gene TRBV12-3 or TRBV12-4 combines with J gene TRBJ1-5; D possibly corresponds to TRBD1 (6 bases). The CDR3 spans 13 residues. The CDR3 loop reads CASSGDGTGPQHF. The CDR3 bases are TGTGCTAGCTCAGGGGACGGGACCGGGCCCCAGCATTTT.

This clonotype was seen repeatedly, ten times or more. This chain uses TRBV12-3 or TRBV12-4 with TRBJ2-1; D not certain. The ends were cut back, 3 bases at V and 1 base at J, with 10 bases in the middle. This CDR3 has 15 amino acids. In nucleotides, the CDR3 is TGTGCCAGCAGTTTTTCCCGGGTTTCCTACAATGAGCAGTTCTTC. This translates into CASSFSRVSYNEQFF.

The V gene is TRBV20-1, the J gene TRBJ2-5, with no clear D. Trimming left V 3 bases short and J 5 bases short, with 4 bases between. The germline V gene encodes CDR1 DFQATT and CDR2 SNEGSKA (reference sequence). This CDR3 contains 10 residues. In DNA, the CDR3 is TGCAGTGCTAGTTTGGAGACCCAGTACTTC. Translating it yields CSASLETQYF.

This clonotype showed up just a few times. The chain is built from TRBV7-8 and TRBJ2-7; D is perhaps TRBD1 (7 bases). There are 13 residues in the CDR3. With 9 bases removed from V and 4 bases from J, the gap between germline ends came to 16 bases. CDR1 SGHVS and CDR2 FQNEAQ come from the germline V gene. The CDR3 here is CASTLTGRYEQYF. CDR3 DNA sequence: TGTGCCAGTACCCTGACAGGGAGGTACGAGCAGTACTTC.

The chain links TRBV20-1 to TRBJ2-1; 8 bases fit TRBD2. The CDR3 totals 15 residues. CDR1 DFQATT and CDR2 SNEGSKA come from the germline V gene (reference sequence). The J segment lost 4 bases and the V segment lost 6 bases, leaving 11 bases of the junction unmatched. In DNA, the CDR3 is TGCAGTGCCATCCCGGGACTAGGTAAATACAATGAGCAGTTCTTC. It is translated as CSAIPGLGKYNEQFF.

This clonotype was counted only a few times. The chain uses TRBV20-1 and TRBJ1-1; 7 nucleotides agree with TRBD1. Germline assignment: CDR1 DFQATT and CDR2 SNEGSKA (reference sequence). CDR3 length equals 13 residues. The V gene end was trimmed by 4 bases and the J gene end by 3 bases; junction bases not matched to a gene: 5. In DNA, the CDR3 is TGCAGTGCTAAACAGGGGTCTGACACTGAAGCTTTCTTT. Encoded protein: CSAKQGSDTEAFF.

There are a few counts of this clonotype. The chain combines TRBV7-6 with TRBJ1-3; possible D gene TRBD1, 5 bases. Trimming shortened V by 5 bases and J by 7 bases, and 21 bases separated the two germline ends. Germline V gives CDR1 SGHVS, CDR2 FNYEAQ. CDR3 length: 16 residues. As DNA, the CDR3 is TGTGCCAGCAGCCCCACAATTGGCAGGGTTGACAACACCATATATTTT. Amino acid sequence: CASSPTIGRVDNTIYF.

This clonotype was counted a few times. The chain employs TRBV5-1 and TRBJ1-2, with D uncertain. The CDR3 has 15 residues. V was trimmed by 6 bases and J by 0 bases, leaving 15 bases between them. Germline CDR1 SGHRS, CDR2 YFSETQ. CDR3 loop: CASTNGPGANYGYTF. The CDR3 bases are TGCGCCAGCACCAACGGCCCCGGGGCTAACTATGGCTACACCTTC.

This clonotype was seen a handful of times. This chain joins TRBV5-4 and TRBJ2-1; D ambiguous. The CDR3 totals 15 residues. Germline V CDR1 and CDR2: SGHNT, YYREEE (reference sequence). The germline V and J ends were trimmed by 0 bases and 1 base, with 8 bases remaining between them. Here the CDR3 DNA reads TGTGCCAGCAGCTTGGCGTCAGATTCCTACAATGAGCAGTTCTTC. This gives the protein CASSLASDSYNEQFF.

This clonotype was counted only a few times. The V gene is TRBV12-3 or TRBV12-4, the J gene TRBJ1-2; D gene ambiguous. This CDR3 contains 13 residues. The V end was cut by 4 bases, the J end by 4 bases, with 10 bases between. In nucleotides, the CDR3 is TGTGCCAGCAGTTCCGGGAAGGCCTATGGCTACACCTTC. Protein sequence: CASSSGKAYGYTF.

J is TRBJ2-2 and V is TRBV12-3 or TRBV12-4, with D perhaps matching TRBD2 (5 bases). The CDR3 loop spans 17 amino acids. V was clipped by 2 bases and J by 0 bases, with 13 bases between them. The CDR3 DNA reads as TGTGCCAGCAGTTTAAGTTGGGTGGGAGCGAACACCGGGGAGCTGTTTTTT. Its translation is CASSLSWVGANTGELFF.

The V and J genes are TRBV11-1 and TRBJ1-4; TRBD1 aligns across 7 bases. This CDR3 is 18 amino acids long. Germline lookup yields CDR1 SGHAT and CDR2 FQDESV (reference sequence). The ends lost 5 bases at V and 12 bases at J; junction bases unmatched: 24. The chain's CDR3 is CASSPPLRQGPYQRELFF. CDR3 sequence (DNA): TGTGCCAGCAGCCCCCCTCTACGACAGGGCCCTTACCAAAGGGAACTGTTTTTT.

This chain uses TRBV15 with TRBJ2-5; D uncertain. In germline, CDR1 is LNHNV, CDR2 YYDKDF (reference sequence). The CDR3 covers 13 residues. V was trimmed by 5 bases and J by 5 bases, leaving 12 bases between them. The CDR3 DNA reads as TGTGCCACCAGCTCATACCCTCCCGAGACCCAGTACTTC. The encoded protein is CATSSYPPETQYF.

The rearrangement links TRBV20-1 to TRBJ2-1; 10 nucleotides line up with TRBD2. The germline gives CDR1 DFQATT, CDR2 SNEGSKA (reference sequence). V gave up 0 bases and J gave up 7 bases; unmatched junction bases: 6. CDR3 length: 15 amino acids. Here the CDR3 reads CSAREAGGRMNEQFF. The DNA for the CDR3 is TGCAGTGCTAGAGAAGCGGGGGGGCGGATGAATGAGCAGTTCTTC.

This chain joins TRBV11-2 and TRBJ2-5; D is unclear. The germline CDR1 and CDR2 sequences are SGHAT and FQNNGV. The CDR3 is 18 amino acids. V gave up 5 bases and J gave up 0 bases, with 22 bases separating them. CDR3 region: CASSPDKKTPPYQETQYF. In nucleotides, the CDR3 is TGTGCCAGCAGCCCCGATAAAAAGACACCGCCGTACCAAGAGACCCAGTACTTC.

This clonotype was counted a few times. Here the CDR3 DNA reads TGTGCCAGCAGTCCGAGACTTACCCAGGGTAGGGGCTACACCTTC. This encodes CASSPRLTQGRGYTF. This rearrangement joins TRBV12-3 or TRBV12-4 to TRBJ1-2; TRBD1 might be the D (5 bases). The CDR3 length is 15 residues. Trimming shortened V by 5 bases and J by 8 bases, and 21 bases separated the two germline ends.

This rearrangement joins TRBV6-2 or TRBV6-3 to TRBJ2-7; no reliable D call. Germline values: CDR1 MNHEY, CDR2 SVGEGT. The V end lost 7 bases, the J end lost 1 base, and 11 bases lay between the germline ends. The CDR3 has 13 residues. CDR3 residues: CASIGQFSYEQYF. The CDR3 nucleotides are TGTGCCAGCATTGGCCAGTTTTCCTACGAGCAGTACTTC.